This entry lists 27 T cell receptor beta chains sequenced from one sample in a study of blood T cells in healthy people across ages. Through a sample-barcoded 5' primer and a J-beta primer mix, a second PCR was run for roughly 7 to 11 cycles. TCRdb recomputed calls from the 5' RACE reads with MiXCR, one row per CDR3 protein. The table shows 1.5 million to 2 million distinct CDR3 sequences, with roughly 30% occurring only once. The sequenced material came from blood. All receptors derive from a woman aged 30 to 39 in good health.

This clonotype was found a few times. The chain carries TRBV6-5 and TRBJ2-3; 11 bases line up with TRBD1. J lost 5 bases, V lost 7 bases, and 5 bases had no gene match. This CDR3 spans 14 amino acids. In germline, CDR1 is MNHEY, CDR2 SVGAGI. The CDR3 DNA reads TGTGCCAGCAAAACTGGGACAGGGGGAGATACGCAGTATTTT. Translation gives CASKTGTGGDTQYF.

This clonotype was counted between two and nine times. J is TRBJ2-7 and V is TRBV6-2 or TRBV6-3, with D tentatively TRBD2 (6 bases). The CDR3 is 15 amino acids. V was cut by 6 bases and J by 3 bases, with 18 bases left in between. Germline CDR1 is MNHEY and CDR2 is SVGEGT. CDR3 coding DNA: TGTGCCAGCAGACCTTGGCGGGAAACCTACTACGAGCAGTACTTC. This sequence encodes CASRPWRETYYEQYF.

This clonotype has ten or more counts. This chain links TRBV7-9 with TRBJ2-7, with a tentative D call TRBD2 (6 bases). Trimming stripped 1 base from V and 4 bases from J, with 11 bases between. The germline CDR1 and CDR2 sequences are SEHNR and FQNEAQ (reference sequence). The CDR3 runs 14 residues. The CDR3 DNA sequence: TGTGCCAGCAGCTTAGTTTTTGGGGGGTACGAGCAGTACTTC. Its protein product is CASSLVFGGYEQYF.

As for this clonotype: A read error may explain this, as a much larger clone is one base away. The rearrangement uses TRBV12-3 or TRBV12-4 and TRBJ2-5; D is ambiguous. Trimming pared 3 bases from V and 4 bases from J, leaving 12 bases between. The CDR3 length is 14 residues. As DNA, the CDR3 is TGTGCCAGCAGTTTGAGCTACCCCCGAGAGACCCAGTACTTC. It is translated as CASSLSYPRETQYF.

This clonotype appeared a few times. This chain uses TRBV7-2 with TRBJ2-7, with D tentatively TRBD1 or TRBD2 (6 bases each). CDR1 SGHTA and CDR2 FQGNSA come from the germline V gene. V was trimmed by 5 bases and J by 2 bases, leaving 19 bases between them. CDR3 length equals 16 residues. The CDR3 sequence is CASSLGGLKSTYEQYF. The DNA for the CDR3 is TGTGCCAGCAGCCTAGGGGGGCTTAAGAGTACCTACGAGCAGTACTTC.

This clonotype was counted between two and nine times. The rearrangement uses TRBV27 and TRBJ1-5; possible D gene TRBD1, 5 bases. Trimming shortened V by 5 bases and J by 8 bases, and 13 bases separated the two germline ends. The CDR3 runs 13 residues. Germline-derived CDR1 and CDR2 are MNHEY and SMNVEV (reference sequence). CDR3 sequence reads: CASSLNRGEPQHF. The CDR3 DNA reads TGTGCCAGCAGTCTTAATCGGGGGGAGCCCCAGCATTTT.

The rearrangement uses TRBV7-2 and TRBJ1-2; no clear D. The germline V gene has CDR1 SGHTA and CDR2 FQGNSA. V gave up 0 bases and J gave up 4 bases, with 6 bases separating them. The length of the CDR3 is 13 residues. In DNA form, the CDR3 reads TGTGCCAGCAGCTTAGCCGACCTCTATGGCTACACCTTC. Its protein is CASSLADLYGYTF.

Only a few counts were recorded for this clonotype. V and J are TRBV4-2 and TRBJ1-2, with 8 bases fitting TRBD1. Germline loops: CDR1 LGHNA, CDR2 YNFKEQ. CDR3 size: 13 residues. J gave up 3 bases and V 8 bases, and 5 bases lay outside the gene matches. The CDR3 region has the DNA TGTGCCAGCTGGCAGGGGGCCGACTATGGCTACACCTTC. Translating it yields CASWQGADYGYTF.

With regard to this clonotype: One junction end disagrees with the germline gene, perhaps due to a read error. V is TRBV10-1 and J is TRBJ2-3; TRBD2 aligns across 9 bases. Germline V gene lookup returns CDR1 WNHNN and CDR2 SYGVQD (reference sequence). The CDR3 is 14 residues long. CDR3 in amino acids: CASSDSGGRGTQDF. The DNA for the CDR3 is TGCGCCAGCAGTGACAGCGGGGGGCGAGGTACGCAGGATTTT.

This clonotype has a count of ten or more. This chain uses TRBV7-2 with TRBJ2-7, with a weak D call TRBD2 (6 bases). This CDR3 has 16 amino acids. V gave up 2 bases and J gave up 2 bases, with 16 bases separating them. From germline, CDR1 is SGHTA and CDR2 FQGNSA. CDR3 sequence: CASSLRSVGGPYEQYF. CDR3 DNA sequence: TGTGCCAGCAGCTTAAGGTCAGTGGGAGGCCCCTACGAGCAGTACTTC.

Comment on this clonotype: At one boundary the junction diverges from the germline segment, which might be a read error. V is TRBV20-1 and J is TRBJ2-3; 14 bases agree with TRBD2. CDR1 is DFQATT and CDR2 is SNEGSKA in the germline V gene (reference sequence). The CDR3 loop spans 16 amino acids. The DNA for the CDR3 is TGCGGTGCTAGACTAGCGGGGGGGTTACACACAGATACGCAGTATTTT. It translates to CGARLAGGLHTDTQYF.

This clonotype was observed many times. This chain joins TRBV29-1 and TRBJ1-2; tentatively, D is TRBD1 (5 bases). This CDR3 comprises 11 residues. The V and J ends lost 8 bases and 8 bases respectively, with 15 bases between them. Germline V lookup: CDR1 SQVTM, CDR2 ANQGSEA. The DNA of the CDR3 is TGCAGCTCAACGCTAGGGGAGGGCTACACCTTC. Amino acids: CSSTLGEGYTF.

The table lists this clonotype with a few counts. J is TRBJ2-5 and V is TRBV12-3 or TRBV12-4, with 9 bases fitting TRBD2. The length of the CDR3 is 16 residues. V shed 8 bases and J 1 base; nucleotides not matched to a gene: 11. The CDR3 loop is CASCGSSGMLQETQYF. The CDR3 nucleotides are TGTGCCAGCTGCGGATCTAGCGGGATGCTCCAAGAGACCCAGTACTTC.

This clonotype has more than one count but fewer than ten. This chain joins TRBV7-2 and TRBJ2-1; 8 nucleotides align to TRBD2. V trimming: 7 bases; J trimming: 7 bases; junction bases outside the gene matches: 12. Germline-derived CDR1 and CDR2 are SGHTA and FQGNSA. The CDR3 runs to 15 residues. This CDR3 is CASTPRGPGGNEQFF. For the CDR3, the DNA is TGTGCCAGCACCCCGAGAGGGCCGGGAGGGAATGAGCAGTTCTTC. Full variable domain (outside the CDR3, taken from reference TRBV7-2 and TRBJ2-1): GAGVSQSPSNKVTEKGKDVELRCDPISGHTALYWYRQSLGQGLEFLIYFQGNSAPDKSGLPSDRFSAERTGGSVSTLTIQRTQQEDSAVYLCASTPRGPGGNEQFFGPGTRLTVL.

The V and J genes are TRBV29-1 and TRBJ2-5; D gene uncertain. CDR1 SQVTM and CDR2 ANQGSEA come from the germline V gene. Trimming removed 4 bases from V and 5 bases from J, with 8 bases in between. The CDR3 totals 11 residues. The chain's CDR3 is CSVGVSETQYF. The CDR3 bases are TGCAGCGTTGGTGTCAGTGAGACCCAGTACTTC. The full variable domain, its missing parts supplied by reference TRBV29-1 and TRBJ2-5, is SAVISQKPSRDICQRGTSLTIQCQVDSQVTMMFWYRQQPGQSLTLIATANQGSEATYESGFVIDKFPISRPNLTFSTLTVSNMSPEDSSIYLCSVGVSETQYFGPGTRLLVL.

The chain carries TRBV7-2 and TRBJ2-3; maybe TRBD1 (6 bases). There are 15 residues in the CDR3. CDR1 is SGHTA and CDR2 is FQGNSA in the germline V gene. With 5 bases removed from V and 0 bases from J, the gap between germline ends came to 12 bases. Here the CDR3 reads CASSPDRSSTDTQYF. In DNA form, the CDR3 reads TGTGCCAGCAGCCCTGACAGGAGCAGCACAGATACGCAGTATTTT.

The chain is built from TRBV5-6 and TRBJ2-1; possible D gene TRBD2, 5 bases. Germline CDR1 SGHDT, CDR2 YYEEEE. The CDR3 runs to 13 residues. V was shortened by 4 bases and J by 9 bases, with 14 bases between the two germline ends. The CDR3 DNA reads TGTGCCAGCAGCATTGGTGCGGGCCTTGAGCAGTTCTTC. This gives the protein CASSIGAGLEQFF.

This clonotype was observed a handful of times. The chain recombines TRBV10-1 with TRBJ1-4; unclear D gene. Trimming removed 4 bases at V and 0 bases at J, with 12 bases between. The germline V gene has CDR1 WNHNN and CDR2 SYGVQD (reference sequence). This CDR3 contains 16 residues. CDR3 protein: CASSAIRTATNEKLFF. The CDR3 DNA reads TGCGCCAGCAGTGCGATCAGGACTGCAACTAATGAAAAACTGTTTTTT.

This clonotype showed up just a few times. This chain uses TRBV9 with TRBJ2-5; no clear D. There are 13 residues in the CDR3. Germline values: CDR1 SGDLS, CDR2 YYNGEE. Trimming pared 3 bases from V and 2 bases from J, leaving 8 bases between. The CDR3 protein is CASSGYLQETQYF. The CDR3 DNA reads TGTGCCAGCAGCGGATACTTACAAGAGACCCAGTACTTC.

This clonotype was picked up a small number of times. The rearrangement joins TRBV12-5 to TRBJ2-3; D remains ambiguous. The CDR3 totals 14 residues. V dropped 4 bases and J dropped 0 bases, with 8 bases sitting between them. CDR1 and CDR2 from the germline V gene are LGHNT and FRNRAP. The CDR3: CASGSPRSTDTQYF. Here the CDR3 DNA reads TGTGCTAGTGGTTCACCTAGGAGCACAGATACGCAGTATTTT.

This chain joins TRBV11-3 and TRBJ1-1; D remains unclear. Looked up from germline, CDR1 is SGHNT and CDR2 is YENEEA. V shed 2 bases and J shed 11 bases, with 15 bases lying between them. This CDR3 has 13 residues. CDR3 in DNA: TGTGCCAGCAGCTTAACAGCTGTGGGATTCGCTTTCTTT. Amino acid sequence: CASSLTAVGFAFF.

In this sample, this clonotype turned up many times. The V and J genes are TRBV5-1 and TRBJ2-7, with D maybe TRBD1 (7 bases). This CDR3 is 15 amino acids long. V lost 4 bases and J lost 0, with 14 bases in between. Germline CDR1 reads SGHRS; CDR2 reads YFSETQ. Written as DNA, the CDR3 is TGCGCCAGCAGCCTATCAGGGGGGCGCTCCTACGAGCAGTACTTC. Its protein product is CASSLSGGRSYEQYF.

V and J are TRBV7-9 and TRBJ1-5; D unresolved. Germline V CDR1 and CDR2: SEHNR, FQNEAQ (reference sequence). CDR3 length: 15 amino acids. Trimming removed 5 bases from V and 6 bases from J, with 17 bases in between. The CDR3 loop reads CASSPLGQSGQPQHF. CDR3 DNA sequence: TGTGCCAGCAGCCCCCTTGGGCAGTCGGGTCAGCCCCAGCATTTT.

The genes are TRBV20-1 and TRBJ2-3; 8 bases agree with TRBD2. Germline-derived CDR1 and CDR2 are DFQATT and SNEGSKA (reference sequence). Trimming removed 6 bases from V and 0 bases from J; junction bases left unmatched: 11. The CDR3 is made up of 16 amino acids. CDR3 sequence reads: CSARGVGGRSTDTQYF. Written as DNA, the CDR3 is TGCAGTGCGCGAGGGGTTGGCGGGAGGAGCACAGATACGCAGTATTTT.

CDR3 nucleotides: TGTGCCAGCAGCTCCCGACAGGGGGCCAACGAGCAGTACTTC. Translating gives CASSSRQGANEQYF. The chain is built from TRBV6-1 and TRBJ2-5, with 10 bases that match TRBD1. Judging by the DNA end, TRBJ2-7 fits better; the J call may be wrong. CDR1 is MNHNS and CDR2 is SASEGT in the germline V gene. The length of the CDR3 is 14 residues.

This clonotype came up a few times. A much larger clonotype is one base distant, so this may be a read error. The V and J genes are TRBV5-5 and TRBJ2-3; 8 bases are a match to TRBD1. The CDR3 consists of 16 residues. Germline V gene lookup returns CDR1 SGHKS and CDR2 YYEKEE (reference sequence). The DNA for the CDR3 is TGTGCCGGCAGCCTGACAGGGGCGGAGGGCACAGATACGCAGTATTTT. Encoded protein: CAGSLTGAEGTDTQYF.

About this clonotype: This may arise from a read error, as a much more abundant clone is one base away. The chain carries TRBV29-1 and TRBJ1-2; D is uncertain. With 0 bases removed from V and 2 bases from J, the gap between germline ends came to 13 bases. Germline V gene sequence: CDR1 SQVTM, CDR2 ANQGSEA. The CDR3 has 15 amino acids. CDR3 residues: CSVEDCTASNYGYTF. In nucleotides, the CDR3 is TGCAGCGTTGAAGATTGTACAGCGAGCAACTATGGCTACACCTTC.